A single T cell receptor (beta chain) is shown here with its context. It lacks a known antigen. No much larger clonotype is one base removed from it; base qualities were not supplied. This sample was taken from a study of T cell responses to AZD1222 COVID-19 vaccine (dated by TCRdb to the early 2020s). About the investigation overall: TCR sequencing covered some 240 trial participants: about 210 given two doses of AZD1222 and approximately 26 given two doses of MenACWY control vaccine. Trial participants were enrolled by age into 18-55, 56-69 and 70-plus year subgroups, with 148, 28 and 57 TCR-sequenced participants respectively.

What the study reported, not specific to this receptor: Participants were mostly white British, with more females than males. The authors suggested clonal diversity may have been underestimated. In the small 56-69-year group, the increase in depth fell short of significance, most likely because of low power. Nearly half of unique spike-specific TCRs reportedly recognized epitopes outside regions mutated in the B.1.351 and B.1.1.7 variants. Spike-specific TCR breadth and depth rose significantly after two AZD1222 doses compared with day 0 and with MenACWY recipients. Vaccine-associated CD4 TCRs spanned the whole spike protein, with dominant responses in regions 160-218 and 743-854. Because no samples from the day 14 peak response were available, repertoires could be characterized only after the peak T cell response. Only a handful of AZD1222 recipients were SARS-CoV-2 seropositive at baseline, limiting conclusions about previously exposed vaccinees.

The CDR3 contains 15 residues, cysteine and phenylalanine counted. The entry retains the CDR3 DNA only, 45 bases that are in frame from base 1. V and J are truncated by 2 bases and 5 bases respectively, leaving an intervening sequence of 16 bases. CDR1 and CDR2 are read off the germline V gene as SGHRS and YFSETQ. The CDR3 regions of human TCRbeta chains were subjected to immunosequencing. The authors' analysis ran thus. TCRs in the repertoires were matched against a reference library of SARS-CoV-2-specific TCRs that had been generated with the MIRA antigen-specificity platform. Breadth meant the fraction of unique TCRs that were SARS-CoV-2-associated, whereas depth meant the fraction of total T cells that were SARS-CoV-2-associated. Each spike-specific TCR was assigned to its reactive spike region and to a CD4 or CD8 class using the MIRA data. Log10-transformed breadth and depth values were compared by one-way ANOVA with Sidak's multiple comparisons tests. The clones in this table, taken by TCRdb from immuneACCESS, are in-frame only. Not every clone is retained; where verified, under half of the shortfall comes from an unresolved V gene, and the cause of the rest is unknown. That table furnishes V, J and clone size, whereas the DNA furnished D and trimming. For this sample the table gives roughly 140,000 clones, of which more than 75% were detected only once. Of the sample, about 3.4% falls within the top ten clones.

The intended sense of this specimen's time point label: about 28 days (+/-7) after the second vaccine dose. AZD1222 recipients whose second dose came at about 4 weeks and those whose second dose came at about 12 weeks were combined into one group, since spike-specific TCR depth and breadth did not differ between the two schedules. Vaccinee samples came from UK trials COV001 and COV002, including a single-blind randomized controlled phase 2/3 trial of AZD1222 (ChAdOx1 nCoV-19) in healthy adults. For TCRbeta chain sequencing, PBMC samples were collected from trial participants at day 0 and at day 28 after the second dose.

The origin of this receptor is an adult who received the AZD1222 COVID-19 vaccine. The rearranged segments are TRBV5-1 and TRBJ1-1, with an unclear D gene assignment. This specimen was peripheral blood, taken 28 days after the second AZD1222 dose. The DNA sequence is as follows: TGCGCCAGCAGCTTACCTTCCGGGATGGGGACTGAAGCTTTCTTT. Translated, this is CASSLPSGMGTEAFF. The CDR3, completed at both ends by the reference TRBV5-1 and TRBJ1-1 genes, gives the full variable domain KAGVTQTPRYLIKTRGQQVTLSCSPISGHRSVSWYQQTPGQGLQFLFEYFSETQRNKGNFPGRFSGRQFSNSRSEMNVSTLELGDSALYLCASSLPSGMGTEAFFGQGTRLTVV.